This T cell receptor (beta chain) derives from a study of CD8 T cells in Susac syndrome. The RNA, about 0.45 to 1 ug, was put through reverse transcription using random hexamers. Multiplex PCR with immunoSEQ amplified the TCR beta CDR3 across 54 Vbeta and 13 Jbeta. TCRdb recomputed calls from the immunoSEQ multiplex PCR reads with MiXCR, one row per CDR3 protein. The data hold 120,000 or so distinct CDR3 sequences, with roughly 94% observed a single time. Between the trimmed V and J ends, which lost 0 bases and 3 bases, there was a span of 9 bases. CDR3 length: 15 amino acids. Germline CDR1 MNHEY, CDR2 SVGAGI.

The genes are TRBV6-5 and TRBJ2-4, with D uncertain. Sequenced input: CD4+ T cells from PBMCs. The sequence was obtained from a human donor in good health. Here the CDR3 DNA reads TGTGCCAGCAGTTACTCTTACGTCGACAAAAACATTCAGTACTTC. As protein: CASSYSYVDKNIQYF.